This T cell receptor beta chain was recovered during a study of vaccination effects on CD4 cells after COVID-19. Produced via immunoSEQ multiplex PCR; TCRdb's table is partial and in-frame only. The sample records about 36,000 clones, around 70% being singletons. Before any sequencing was done, the ViraFEST assay used viral peptide pools to expand antigen-specific CD4+ T cells. Subsequent to a culture period of roughly 11 days, CD4+ T cells were isolated. The individual was infected with SARS-CoV-2 between March and December 2020, as confirmed by PCR. A word on this clone: Its target is unknown.

Germline loops: CDR1 SGHTA, CDR2 FQGTGA. Trimming stripped 5 bases from V and 3 bases from J, with 12 bases between. This CDR3 contains 14 residues. Here the sequenced sample was CD4+ T cells from PBMCs cultured with HCoV-NL63 spike peptides, taken before COVID-19 vaccination. The V call is TRBV7-3, the J call TRBJ2-3, with D perhaps matching TRBD2 (5 bases). The TCR was taken from a human donor who had a prior SARS-CoV-2 infection. The CDR3 nucleotides read TGTGCCAGCAGCCGAACGGGGTCTACAGATACGCAGTATTTT. Translated, it gives CASSRTGSTDTQYF.